This TCR beta chain was observed in a study of T cell repertoires in cytomegalovirus infection. The overall study: A matching HLA type, together with CMV infection, was signaled by public TCR beta signatures.

The CDR3 is made up of 13 amino acids. V was pared by 3 bases and J by 4 bases, with 4 bases of the junction left unmatched. Germline V lookup: CDR1 DFQATT, CDR2 SNEGSKA (reference sequence). Each CDR3 protein gets one entry after TCRdb re-called the reads with MiXCR. The sample records more than 200,000 distinct CDR3 sequences, less than 9.5% being singletons. Broader study findings: Predominance within the ex vivo response was attributable to HLA-C-restricted CMV-specific TCR beta clonotypes. Accumulated public TCR beta family frequency recognized individuals carrying CMV together with the relevant HLA.

This clonotype occurred once. What it binds is not known. The receptor was isolated from a human donor in good health (CMV status not recorded). Some clones in this sample may be carry-over from other donors' samples. The sample consisted of PBMCs. The chain carries TRBV20-1 and TRBJ2-5, with TRBD1 matching 8 bases. CDR3 nucleotide sequence: TGCAGTGCTAGGGGACAGGAGAGAGAGACCCAGTACTTC. It is translated as CSARGQERETQYF.